This TCR beta chain derives from a study of coeliac disease. Study-level points and caveats: Cross-contamination between intraepithelial and lamina propria cells was possible. Only 1 of 6 controls, but about 55% of the 18 coeliac samples, showed published gliadin-specific TRB sequences. In active celiac disease, intraepithelial and lamina propria TRB and TRG repertoires were less clonal than controls.

In germline, CDR1 is LNHDA, CDR2 SQIVND (reference sequence). The ends lost 11 bases at V and 5 bases at J; junction bases unmatched: 5. The CDR3 is 12 residues long. TCRdb keeps only in-frame clones here, not all; method: immunoSEQ multiplex PCR. Of approximately 7,400 clones in the sample, nearly 65% are singletons; the top ten hold around 3.3%. This clone was detected a few times. Its specificity is unknown. The V and J genes are TRBV19 and TRBJ1-5, with 8 nucleotides matching TRBD1. This receptor was obtained from a woman aged 60-70 years with active celiac disease. The sequenced sample was lamina propria lymphocytes from the gut. The CDR3 sequence is CASGQGHQPQHF. The CDR3 DNA sequence: TGTGCCTCCGGACAGGGACATCAGCCCCAGCATTTT.